A selection of T cell receptor beta chains follows, all from one sample in a study of STAT5B mutations in CD4+ large granular lymphocyte leukemia. Using immunoSEQ multiplex PCR, the repertoire was profiled, and TCRdb retains in-frame clones only, with some absent. The sample yields about 26,000 clones, around 80% seen once. The specimen was CD4+ T cells from blood buffy coats. These receptors were collected from a human donor in good health. Each CDR3 is given with its conserved first and last residue. A D gene is named only where the DNA matches it firmly. The size field is filled for only some rows; it gives once, few, many or a size class.

TRBV5-6	NA	TRBD1	TRBJ2-7	TGTGCCAGCAGCCTAGGACAGGCCCAGTACTTC	CASSLGQAQYF
TRBV10-3	NA	NA	TRBJ2-2	TGTGCCATCAGTGGCGGGGTTAACACCGGGGAGCTGTTTTTT	CAISGGVNTGELFF
TRBV28	NA	TRBD2	TRBJ2-1	TGTGCCAGCAGTTTACTAGCGGGAAGGGGGAATGAGCAGTTCTTC	CASSLLAGRGNEQFF
TRBV7-2	NA	TRBD2	TRBJ2-5	TGTGCCAGCAGCTTGGGGGGGAGCCCTCAAGAGACCCAGTACTTC	CASSLGGSPQETQYF
TRBV7-8	NA	NA	TRBJ2-1	TGTGCCAGCAGCTTAGGGGAGGACAGCTGGAGCTCCTACAATGAGCAGTTCTTC	CASSLGEDSWSSYNEQFF
TRBV19	NA	TRBD1	TRBJ1-3	TGTGCCAGTACTCGAGCTGCAGGGGGAGGAAACACCATATATTTT	CASTRAAGGGNTIYF
TRBV7-3	NA	NA	TRBJ2-2	TGTGCCAGCAGCTTTGGGGGACAGCCTGGGGGACTGAACACCGGGGAGCTGTTTTTT	CASSFGGQPGGLNTGELFF
TRBV5-7	NA	NA	TRBJ2-3	TGTGCCAGCAGACCCCTAAAGACAGGGAGGGCGCAGTATTTT	CASRPLKTGRAQYF
TRBV28	NA	TRBD2	TRBJ2-5	TGTGCCAGCAGTCCCAGGCAAAGGGCTAGCGGGAGGGCCGATTACGAGACCCAGTACTTC	CASSPRQRASGRADYETQYF
TRBV30	NA	NA	TRBJ1-3	TGTGCCTGGTTCAATTACTCTGGAAACACCATATATTTT	CAWFNYSGNTIYF
TRBV19	NA	NA	TRBJ2-3	TGTGCCAGTAGTATAGGCCCCGTAATTAGCACAGATACGCAGTATTTT	CASSIGPVISTDTQYF
TRBV10-2	NA	TRBD2	TRBJ2-7	TGCGCCAGCAGTGCTAGCGGGAACTCCTACGAGCAGTACTTC	CASSASGNSYEQYF
TRBV7-8	NA	NA	TRBJ2-7	TGTGCGAGCAGCCGAAGGAACTCCTACGAGCAGTACTTC	CASSRRNSYEQYF
TRBV5-6	few	NA	TRBJ1-5	TGTGCCAGCAGCTTGCGCGGGCCCTCCAATCAGCCCCAGCATTTT	CASSLRGPSNQPQHF
TRBV10-3	once	NA	TRBJ2-3	TGTGCCATCAGTGGTAGCGCAGCAGATACGCAGTATTTT	CAISGSAADTQYF
TRBV27	once	NA	TRBJ1-2	TGTGCCAGCAGTCGTGAAGTCGGCTATGGCTACACCTTC	CASSREVGYGYTF
TRBV6-1	NA	NA	TRBJ1-2	TGTGCCAGCAGTTCTCCATTAATCTATGGCTACACCTTC	CASSSPLIYGYTF
TRBV10-3	NA	TRBD1	TRBJ2-1	TGTGCCATCAGTCCCGAGGGGACAGCTAACAATGAGCAGTTCTTC	CAISPEGTANNEQFF
TRBV6-5	few	NA	TRBJ1-1	TGTGCCAGCAGCTGGGGAATCGAGCGTGAAGCTTTCTTT	CASSWGIEREAFF
TRBV11-3	once	TRBD2	TRBJ2-3	TGTGCCAGCAGCTCTCCGGGACTACCGACAGATACGCAGTATTTT	CASSSPGLPTDTQYF
TRBV6-1	NA	NA	TRBJ2-1	TGTGCCAGCAGTGAACTTGGAGGACAGTTTTACAATGAGCAGTTCTTC	CASSELGGQFYNEQFF
TRBV19	NA	TRBD1	TRBJ2-7	TGTGCCAGTAGCCCACCGGGACAGAACTACGAGCAGTACTTC	CASSPPGQNYEQYF
TRBV27	NA	TRBD2	TRBJ2-3	TGTGCCAGCAGTCCCCGACTAGCGGGGGTCACAGATACGCAGTATTTT	CASSPRLAGVTDTQYF
TRBV7-2	once	NA	TRBJ2-2	TGTGCCAGCAGCCAACCCCGTGGGGGATCCACCGGGGAGCTGTTTTTT	CASSQPRGGSTGELFF
TRBV5-8	NA	NA	TRBJ1-4	TGTGCCAGCAGCCGACTAGAAAAACTGTTTTTT	CASSRLEKLFF
TRBV30	NA	NA	TRBJ1-4	TGTGCCTGGAGTGTATCTGTGGGTGAAAAACTGTTTTTT	CAWSVSVGEKLFF
TRBV5-8	NA	TRBD1	TRBJ2-1	TGTGCCAGCAGCAACCGGGACAGGGGTCTGCTCTTC	CASSNRDRGLLF
TRBV5-1	once	NA	TRBJ2-1	TGCGCCAGCAGCTTGGGGGGGGACGGAAATGAGCAGTTCTTC	CASSLGGDGNEQFF
TRBV5-5	NA	TRBD2	TRBJ2-7	TGTGCCAGCAGCTTGACGGGGGGGCCCTACGAGCAGTACTTC	CASSLTGGPYEQYF